This paragraph reports one T cell receptor beta chain. Its antigen target is currently unknown. Base-call qualities are not available, and no considerably larger clone is one nucleotide away. Additional DNA sequences in this sample encode the identical CDR3. The trial excluded patients who had a history of autoimmune disease or were on systemic immunosuppression. Peripheral blood for TCR sequencing was drawn from every dose cohort at baseline, at cycle 4 day 1 and at cycle 7 day 1. Samples came from an open-label, multicenter, first-in-human phase I dose-escalation trial of ivuxolimab. Adults with locally advanced or metastatic melanoma, renal cell, hepatocellular, or head and neck squamous cell carcinoma were enrolled in the trial. Before TCR sequencing, CD4+ T cells and CD8+ T cells were sorted from peripheral blood as separate populations. Genomic DNA was isolated from the sorted cells so that the TCRbeta CDR3 region could be sequenced. The immunoSEQ Assay was used for sequencing of TCRbeta CDR3 regions. This immuneACCESS table, as held by TCRdb, lists in-frame sequences with V and J called but not all clones. Of the missing ones, under half trace to an unresolved V gene in checked studies; the others have no known cause. This sample holds approximately 84,000 clones; 80% to 90% were observed only once. Of the sample, approximately 0.19% falls within the top ten clones.

The data were taken from a study of OX40 agonist ivuxolimab in advanced cancers. In terms of the full investigation: Ivuxolimab, which targeted the costimulatory receptor OX40 (CD134), was an agonistic, fully human IgG2 monoclonal antibody. Intravenous ivuxolimab was administered to patients every 2 weeks at six dose levels: 0.01, 0.1, 0.3, 1.5, 3 and 10 mg/kg. Of the 50 or so patients in dose escalation, 19 had hepatocellular carcinoma, about 15 had melanoma, 9 had renal cell carcinoma and 9 had head and neck cancer. A male proportion of roughly 80% and a mean age of roughly 55 years, ranging from roughly 23 to 90, were recorded for the dose-escalation cohort. Patients were allowed to have had prior anti-PD-1, anti-PD-L1 or anti-CTLA-4 therapy, and 30% to 40% of the dose-escalation patients had previously received checkpoint inhibitors. Partial responses occurred in three dose-escalation patients: two with cutaneous melanoma and one with hepatocellular carcinoma. Peripheral TCRbeta sequencing was intended to test whether TCR sequence diversity was altered and clonal T-cell expansion was caused by ivuxolimab. The monotherapy dose-escalation portion (N ≈ 50 patients) of the phase I ivuxolimab trial is reported in the paper.

The germline V gene supplies CDR1 SGHTA and CDR2 FQGNSA. Trimming accounts for 3 bases at V and 2 bases at J, while the number of junction bases matched to no gene is 0. Inclusive of the bounding cysteine and phenylalanine, the CDR3 is 15 residues long. Just CDR3 DNA is preserved here, 45 bases in frame from base 1. Here is what the overall study found, with its caveats: Which antigens the clonally expanded peripheral T cells were specific for was not determined. Partial responders in the 0.1-3.0 mg/kg groups had among the lowest normalized peripheral clonal expansion, especially among CD8+ T cells. After ivuxolimab, CD8+ T cells had more expanded clones than CD4+ T cells on average. Clonal expansion of both CD4+ and CD8+ blood T cells was observed from baseline to week 6 at doses 0.1 to 3.0 mg/kg. Low levels of normalized T-cell clonal expansion were also seen in some patients who did not respond.

The specimen was CD4+ or CD8+ T cells sorted from blood, collected in a trial of the OX40 agonist ivuxolimab. The sequence derives from an adult with an advanced solid tumor such as melanoma, head and neck, liver or kidney cancer. The rearrangement combines TRBV7-2 with TRBJ2-1; TRBD2 lines up with 11 middle nucleotides. The sequenced DNA is TGTGCCAGCAGCTTTAGCGGGGGGGCCTACAATGAGCAGTTCTTC. Its protein is CASSFSGGAYNEQFF.